This TCR beta chain was profiled in a study of graft-versus-host responses after intestinal transplantation. Across the whole study: All recipients got anti-thymocyte globulin induction, then tacrolimus and steroids for about 3 years. Findings of the study overall: Early post-transplant falls in HvG clones accompanied the peak levels of circulating GvH clones. GvH clones were found in recipient marrow; some appeared first in ileum or blood.

Worth noting for this clone: Its target is unknown.

Trimming cost V 3 bases and J 7 bases; bases outside gene matches: 11. There are 16 residues in the CDR3. Germline V lookup: CDR1 SGHTA, CDR2 FQGNSA. Sequencing was performed with immunoSEQ multiplex PCR; in TCRdb, only in-frame clones are kept and a portion is missing. The sample carries 55,000 to 75,000 clones, approximately 84% recorded once. The chain employs TRBV7-2 and TRBJ1-5, with 8 positions matching TRBD1. The TCR comes from a human donor who was the organ donor for an intestinal transplant. The sample in question was unstimulated CD4+ T cells sorted from spleen or lymph node cells, obtained before transplant. The CDR3 loop is CASSLGPPGGAQPQHF. Here the CDR3 DNA reads TGTGCCAGCAGCTTGGGCCCCCCAGGGGGCGCGCAGCCCCAGCATTTT.